Listed here are 19 T cell receptor beta chains from one sample, sequenced in a study of blood T cell repertoires in COVID-19. Assay: immunoSEQ multiplex PCR; the TCRdb copy retains only in-frame clones and omits some. The sample has some 150,000 clones, about 83% seen once. Sequencing input: peripheral blood. These TCRs come from a woman aged 60-75 years with COVID-19, enrolled during active disease.

CDR3 in amino acids: CASRLRFGNTEAFF. CDR3 bases: TGCGCCAGTAGACTCCGTTTTGGGAACACTGAAGCTTTCTTT. The chain is built from TRBV5-1 and TRBJ1-1; no definite D call. This CDR3 is 14 amino acids long. CDR1 SGHRS and CDR2 YFSETQ come from the germline V gene. Trimming pared 8 bases from V and 1 base from J, leaving 15 bases between.

This clone has a handful of counts. In the same sample, other DNA sequences code for this CDR3. V gene TRBV3-1 (or the pseudogene TRBV3-2) combines with J gene TRBJ1-1; tentative D call: TRBD1 (6 bases). CDR3 size: 14 residues. Germline V gene sequence: CDR1 LGHDT, CDR2 YNNKEL (reference sequence). Trimming cost V 1 base and J 4 bases, with 10 bases left between them. DNA for the CDR3: TGTGCCAGCAGCCAAGGGGTAGGGGGCACTGAAGCTTTCTTT. It is translated as CASSQGVGGTEAFF.

The gene calls are TRBV5-1 and TRBJ2-1; 7 nucleotides match TRBD2. The CDR3 extends over 14 amino acids. The V and J ends lost 4 bases and 7 bases, in that order; junction bases with no gene match: 8. CDR1 SGHRS and CDR2 YFSETQ come from the germline V gene. In DNA form, the CDR3 reads TGCGCCAGCAGCATTCGGACTAGAGGGAATGAGCAGTTCTTC. Translating gives CASSIRTRGNEQFF.

The V gene is TRBV3-1 (or the pseudogene TRBV3-2), the J gene TRBJ1-5, with D perhaps TRBD1 (5 bases). Trimming stripped 6 bases from V and 5 bases from J, with 14 bases between. CDR1 is LGHDT and CDR2 is YNNKEL in the germline V gene (reference sequence). The CDR3 has 14 residues. The CDR3 loop reads CASSHGGADQPQHF. As DNA, the CDR3 is TGTGCCAGCAGTCACGGGGGTGCCGATCAGCCCCAGCATTTT.

The rearrangement links TRBV10-3 to TRBJ2-7; 7 bases are shared with TRBD1. Per the germline V gene, CDR1 is ENHRY and CDR2 is SYGVKD. CDR3 length: 13 amino acids. J was trimmed by 3 bases and V by 6 bases; bases with no gene match: 5. CDR3 protein: CAIRVGQSYEQYF. CDR3 DNA: TGTGCCATCAGAGTGGGACAGAGCTACGAGCAGTACTTC.

V and J are TRBV5-1 and TRBJ1-3; D gene uncertain. Trimming left V 1 base short and J 10 bases short, with 15 bases between. The CDR3 is 14 amino acids. Germline assignment: CDR1 SGHRS and CDR2 YFSETQ. The CDR3 sequence: CASSLREQQTTIYF. As DNA, the CDR3 is TGCGCCAGCAGCTTGCGGGAACAACAAACGACCATATATTTT. The complete variable domain, with remaining parts taken from reference TRBV5-1 and TRBJ1-3, reads KAGVTQTPRYLIKTRGQQVTLSCSPISGHRSVSWYQQTPGQGLQFLFEYFSETQRNKGNFPGRFSGRQFSNSRSEMNVSTLELGDSALYLCASSLREQQTTIYFGEGSWLTVV.

Comment on this clone: The same CDR3 arises from other DNA sequences in this sample as well. The genes are TRBV6-5 and TRBJ1-1; TRBD1 agrees at 7 bases. The germline V gene encodes CDR1 MNHEY and CDR2 SVGAGI. J lost 0 bases, V lost 6 bases, and 4 bases had no gene match. The CDR3 length is 14 residues. This CDR3 reads CASSLQGLNTEAFF. CDR3 bases: TGTGCCAGCAGCCTACAGGGGCTGAACACTGAAGCTTTCTTT.

In the case of this clone: The junction differs from germline at one of its ends, possibly a read error. This sequence joins TRBV7-7 and TRBJ2-5, with 12 bases lining up with TRBD2. The length of the CDR3 is 15 residues. CDR1 SSHAT and CDR2 FNYEAQ come from the germline V gene (reference sequence). The CDR3 region has the DNA TGTGCTAGCAGCTCCACTAGCGGGAGGTTGGAGACCCAGTACTTC. It yields the protein CASSSTSGRLETQYF.

This chain links TRBV29-1 with TRBJ1-1, with D maybe TRBD1 (5 bases). CDR1 is SQVTM and CDR2 is ANQGSEA in the germline V gene. The CDR3 is 11 amino acids. Trimming cost V 4 bases and J 4 bases, with 7 bases left between them. Written as DNA, the CDR3 is TGCAGCGTTGTGGGGGGCACTGAAGCTTTCTTT. Its translation: CSVVGGTEAFF.

This chain links TRBV5-1 with TRBJ2-3; 8 nucleotides match TRBD2. J gave up 0 bases and V 1 base, and 4 bases lay outside the gene matches. The CDR3 is 16 amino acids. Germline loops: CDR1 SGHRS, CDR2 YFSETQ. CDR3 DNA: TGCGCCAGCAGCTTGCGGGGGGGAAGTAGCACAGATACGCAGTATTTT. Protein product: CASSLRGGSSTDTQYF.

The V gene is TRBV7-2, the J gene TRBJ1-1; 7 bases are shared with TRBD1. Germline-derived CDR1 and CDR2 are SGHTA and FQGNSA. Losses at the gene ends were 5 bases for V and 3 bases for J; bases not matched to a gene: 6. The CDR3 covers 14 residues. For the CDR3, the DNA is TGTGCCAGCAGCCCCGGAGGGGGCTACACTGAAGCTTTCTTT. This sequence encodes CASSPGGGYTEAFF.

The chain has TRBV7-9 and TRBJ1-1; TRBD1 agrees at 7 bases. The length of the CDR3 is 13 residues. The germline gives CDR1 SEHNR, CDR2 FQNEAQ (reference sequence). The junction had 8 bases not matched to a gene; V was cut back by 8 bases and J by 5 bases. DNA for the CDR3: TGTGCCAGCTTGGGGGACAGCCCTACTGAAGCTTTCTTT. Translated: CASLGDSPTEAFF.

This clone showed up just once. The chain uses TRBV10-3 and TRBJ2-1; D gene ambiguous. Between the trimmed V and J ends, which lost 6 bases and 5 bases, there was a span of 5 bases. The CDR3 loop spans 11 amino acids. Germline CDR1 ENHRY, CDR2 SYGVKD. CDR3: CAISRDNEQFF. In DNA, the CDR3 is TGTGCCATCAGCCGGGACAATGAGCAGTTCTTC.

V usage is TRBV10-2 and J usage is TRBJ2-4; TRBD1 aligns across 8 bases. The CDR3 is 12 residues long. V gave up 8 bases and J gave up 8 bases; unmatched junction bases: 5. Germline V gene lookup returns CDR1 WSHSY and CDR2 SAAADI. CDR3 coding DNA: TGCGCCAGCTCACAGGGGGGAGACATTCAGTACTTC. Translated, it gives CASSQGGDIQYF.

This rearrangement joins TRBV6-6 to TRBJ2-3, with D hard to call. The CDR3 extends over 14 amino acids. Per the germline V gene, CDR1 is MNHNY and CDR2 is SVGAGI (reference sequence). V dropped 8 bases and J dropped 2 bases, with 14 bases sitting between them. Here the CDR3 DNA reads TGTGCCAGCCTCCGGCGGCTAAACACAGATACGCAGTATTTT. Translated, it gives CASLRRLNTDTQYF.

The chain uses TRBV15 and TRBJ2-1; D perhaps matches TRBD2 (6 bases). Between the trimmed V and J ends, which lost 3 bases and 5 bases, there was a span of 11 bases. CDR1 is LNHNV and CDR2 is YYDKDF in the germline V gene (reference sequence). CDR3 size: 14 residues. Here the CDR3 reads CATSSEAGHNEQFF. The CDR3 DNA is TGTGCCACCAGCAGTGAAGCGGGTCACAATGAGCAGTTCTTC.

The chain combines TRBV6-5 with TRBJ1-1; no clear D. CDR3 length: 12 residues. CDR1 and CDR2 from the germline V gene are MNHEY and SVGAGI. Trimming removed 11 bases from V and 6 bases from J, with 16 bases in between. CDR3 nucleotides: TGTGCCCATTCCGCCCAGCGCGCTGAAGCTTTCTTT. Translating gives CAHSAQRAEAFF.

This chain joins TRBV7-6 and TRBJ2-3; maybe TRBD1 (5 bases). The germline CDR1 and CDR2 sequences are SGHVS and FNYEAQ. CDR3 length equals 16 residues. Between the trimmed V and J ends, which lost 5 bases and 2 bases, there was a span of 17 bases. The CDR3 loop reads CASSQRQTYYTDTQYF. The DNA of the CDR3 is TGTGCCAGCAGCCAGAGACAGACCTACTACACAGATACGCAGTATTTT. The whole variable domain, remainder taken from reference TRBV7-6 and TRBJ2-3, is GAGVSQSPRYKVTKRGQDVALRCDPISGHVSLYWYRQALGQGPEFLTYFNYEAQQDKSGLPNDRFSAERPEGSISTLTIQRTEQRDSAMYRCASSQRQTYYTDTQYFGPGTRLTVL.

J is TRBJ1-2 and V is TRBV19; 8 nucleotides agree with TRBD1. This CDR3 region has 14 residues. Germline lookup yields CDR1 LNHDA and CDR2 SQIVND (reference sequence). Trimming at V came to 6 bases and at J to 4 bases, leaving 7 bases not matched to a gene. CDR3 DNA: TGTGCCAGTAGCGCGGACAGGGCTGCCTATGGCTACACCTTC. It specifies CASSADRAAYGYTF. The variable domain in full, with the rest retrieved from reference TRBV19 and TRBJ1-2, is DGGITQSPKYLFRKEGQNVTLSCEQNLNHDAMYWYRQDPGQGLRLIYYSQIVNDFQKGDIAEGYSVSREKKESFPLTVTSAQKNPTAFYLCASSADRAAYGYTFGSGTRLTVV.